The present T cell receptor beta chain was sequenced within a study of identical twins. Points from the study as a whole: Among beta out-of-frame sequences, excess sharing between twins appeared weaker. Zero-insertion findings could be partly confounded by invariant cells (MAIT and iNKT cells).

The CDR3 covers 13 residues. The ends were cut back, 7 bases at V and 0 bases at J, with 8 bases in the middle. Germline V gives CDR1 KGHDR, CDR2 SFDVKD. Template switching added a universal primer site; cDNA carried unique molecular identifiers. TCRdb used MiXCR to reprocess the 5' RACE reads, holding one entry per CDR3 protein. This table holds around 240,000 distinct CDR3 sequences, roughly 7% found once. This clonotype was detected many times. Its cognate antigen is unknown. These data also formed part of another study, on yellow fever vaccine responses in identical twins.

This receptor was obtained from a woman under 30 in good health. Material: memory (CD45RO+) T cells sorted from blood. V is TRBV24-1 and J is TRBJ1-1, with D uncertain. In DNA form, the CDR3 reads TGTGCCACCAGATCAGAGTTGAACACTGAAGCTTTCTTT. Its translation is CATRSELNTEAFF.